The 5 T cell receptor beta chains reported below all come from one sample, sequenced in a study of blood T cell repertoires in COVID-19. Using immunoSEQ multiplex PCR, the repertoire was profiled, and TCRdb retains in-frame clones only, with some absent. The data show 180,000 or so clones, about 84% seen once. Sequencing was carried out using PBMCs or T cells enriched from blood (not recorded which). The receptors originated from a woman in her 30s who had recovered from COVID-19.

J is TRBJ2-1 and V is TRBV27; 7 nucleotides line up with TRBD2. The CDR3 is made up of 13 amino acids. Losses at the gene ends were 8 bases for V and 4 bases for J; bases not matched to a gene: 5. CDR1 and CDR2 from the germline V gene are MNHEY and SMNVEV (reference sequence). The CDR3 DNA reads TGTGCCAGCGCGCCGGGACTATACAATGAGCAGTTCTTC. It encodes CASAPGLYNEQFF.

Only a few counts were recorded for this clone. This sequence joins TRBV7-9 and TRBJ2-2, with a weak D call TRBD2 (6 bases). Per the germline V gene, CDR1 is SEHNR and CDR2 is FQNEAQ (reference sequence). The CDR3 covers 14 residues. Trimming took 3 bases from V and 14 from J, leaving 19 bases between them. The DNA for the CDR3 is TGTGCCAGCAGCTTCGGGACTGCCAAACCGGAACTGTTTTTT. This sequence encodes CASSFGTAKPELFF.

V gene TRBV7-8 combines with J gene TRBJ2-7; 8 bases align to TRBD2. Germline values: CDR1 SGHVS, CDR2 FQNEAQ. Unmatched junction bases numbered 16, after V lost 5 bases and J lost 1 base. The CDR3 contains 18 residues. CDR3 sequence (DNA): TGTGCCAGCAGCGTAGGGAGGCAGTTTAGCGGGAAATCCTACGAGCAGTACTTC. Protein product: CASSVGRQFSGKSYEQYF.

The rearrangement joins TRBV7-9 to TRBJ2-2, with 11 bases matching TRBD2. This CDR3 has 16 amino acids. Germline V gene data show CDR1 as SEHNR and CDR2 as FQNEAQ (reference sequence). Trimming cost V 6 bases and J 1 base; bases outside gene matches: 4. The CDR3 coding sequence is TGTGCCAGCAGTAAGACTAGCGGGAAGAACACCGGGGAGCTGTTTTTT. Translated, it gives CASSKTSGKNTGELFF.

The chain has TRBV29-1 and TRBJ2-7, with a possible D match to TRBD1 (5 bases). The CDR3 spans 12 residues. V lost 4 bases and J lost 5, with 12 bases in between. The germline V gene encodes CDR1 SQVTM and CDR2 ANQGSEA. The CDR3 sequence is CSVVGQGNEQYF. The CDR3 DNA sequence: TGCAGCGTTGTTGGTCAGGGAAACGAGCAGTACTTC.